These 29 T cell receptor beta chains were sequenced from one sample in a study of T-cell reconstitution after alpha-beta-depleted transplantation in children. Researchers prepared the TCRbeta library using unique molecular identifiers, the study reports. TCRdb re-called the PCR reads with MiXCR, one entry per CDR3 protein. The data hold roughly 350,000 distinct CDR3 sequences, with 10% to 13% observed a single time. The sample here was PBMCs from the stem cell graft donor, taken from the stem cell graft. Every receptor here comes from a human donor who donated a stem cell graft to a child with acute lymphoblastic leukemia.

The chain uses TRBV25-1 and TRBJ2-1; D is ambiguous. Germline loops: CDR1 MGHDK, CDR2 SYGVNS. The V gene lost 2 bases and the J gene lost 5 bases, with 16 bases spanning the gap. This CDR3 is 16 amino acids long. CDR3 sequence: CASSETAVLPDNEQFF. Here the CDR3 DNA reads TGTGCCAGCAGTGAAACAGCAGTGTTGCCGGACAATGAGCAGTTCTTC.

This clonotype was counted ten times or more. This sequence joins TRBV29-1 and TRBJ1-1; 8 bases match TRBD1. V shed 8 bases and J 1 base; nucleotides not matched to a gene: 9. The CDR3 length is 14 residues. Germline CDR1 reads SQVTM; CDR2 reads ANQGSEA. CDR3 amino acids: CSYLTGGENTEAFF. The CDR3 nucleotides are TGCAGCTATCTCACAGGGGGAGAGAACACTGAAGCTTTCTTT.

The chain uses TRBV11-2 and TRBJ2-7, with 8 bases matching TRBD1. There are 13 residues in the CDR3. The junction had 3 bases not matched to a gene; V was cut back by 2 bases and J by 6 bases. CDR1 and CDR2 from the germline V gene are SGHAT and FQNNGV. This chain's CDR3 is CASSLSDRGEQYF. CDR3 sequence (DNA): TGTGCCAGCAGCTTATCAGACAGGGGCGAGCAGTACTTC.

This clonotype was counted ten times or more. This chain uses TRBV28 with TRBJ1-2, with TRBD1 matching over 7 bases. This CDR3 contains 12 residues. J was trimmed by 4 bases and V by 8 bases; bases with no gene match: 4. In germline, CDR1 is MDHEN, CDR2 SYDVKM. The CDR3 loop reads CASYRQGYGYTF. CDR3 DNA sequence: TGTGCCAGCTATAGACAGGGCTATGGCTACACCTTC.

This clonotype was found many times. This sequence joins TRBV5-6 and TRBJ2-7; D could derive from TRBD1 or TRBD2 (5 bases each). CDR1 is SGHDT, CDR2 YYEEEE, per germline. The ends were cut back, 4 bases at V and 3 bases at J, with 29 bases in the middle. The CDR3 runs 19 residues. CDR3 DNA sequence: TGTGCCAGCAGCCTGTACGGACCTCTTTACGTTGGGGACCTCTACGAGCAGTACTTC. Its translation is CASSLYGPLYVGDLYEQYF.

This chain joins TRBV12-3 or TRBV12-4 and TRBJ1-1, with D hard to call. This CDR3 has 13 amino acids. V was clipped by 2 bases and J by 8 bases, with 12 bases between them. In DNA form, the CDR3 reads TGTGCCAGCAGTTTACGCGGGCGGGCAGAAGCTTTCTTT. It yields the protein CASSLRGRAEAFF.

This clonotype was found many times. The CDR3 here is CSARRTSGRADTQYF. The CDR3 region has the DNA TGCAGTGCTAGACGAACTAGCGGGAGGGCAGATACGCAGTATTTT. This chain joins TRBV20-1 and TRBJ2-3, with 13 nucleotides matching TRBD2. J was trimmed by 4 bases and V by 2 bases; bases with no gene match: 3. Germline assignment: CDR1 DFQATT and CDR2 SNEGSKA (reference sequence). The CDR3 runs 15 residues.

This clonotype was seen at least ten times. The gene calls are TRBV20-1 and TRBJ1-5; no firm D call. The CDR3 loop spans 13 amino acids. V lost 3 bases to trimming and J lost 7 bases, with 13 bases between them. CDR1 and CDR2 (germline): DFQATT, SNEGSKA (reference sequence). The CDR3 DNA reads as TGCAGTGCTAGTCCCGGGGTCGGGCAGCCCCAGCATTTT. Residues: CSASPGVGQPQHF.

This chain joins TRBV20-1 and TRBJ1-5; the match to TRBD1 covers 7 bases. CDR1 DFQATT and CDR2 SNEGSKA come from the germline V gene (reference sequence). This CDR3 comprises 15 residues. After removal of 5 bases from V and 1 base from J, the junction contained 8 bases not matched to a gene. CDR3 sequence: CSAPQGTASNQPQHF. CDR3 DNA: TGCAGTGCTCCTCAGGGGACAGCGAGCAATCAGCCCCAGCATTTT.

The V and J genes are TRBV7-2 and TRBJ2-1; the D is unclear. Trimming pared 6 bases from V and 5 bases from J, leaving 11 bases between. There are 13 residues in the CDR3. In germline, CDR1 is SGHTA, CDR2 FQGNSA. This CDR3 reads CASRTDWNNEQFF. CDR3 nucleotide sequence: TGTGCCAGCAGAACAGACTGGAACAATGAGCAGTTCTTC. Drawing the rest from reference TRBV7-2 and TRBJ2-1, the complete variable domain is GAGVSQSPSNKVTEKGKDVELRCDPISGHTALYWYRQSLGQGLEFLIYFQGNSAPDKSGLPSDRFSAERTGGSVSTLTIQRTQQEDSAVYLCASRTDWNNEQFFGPGTRLTVL.

This clonotype was seen only a few times. V is TRBV3-1 and J is TRBJ2-1, with 8 positions matching TRBD1. This CDR3 has 14 amino acids. The germline V gene encodes CDR1 LGHDT and CDR2 YNNKEL (reference sequence). After removal of 6 bases from V and 4 bases from J, the junction contained 5 bases not matched to a gene. Here the CDR3 DNA reads TGTGCCAGCAGGGTTCAGGGGGCGTACAATGAGCAGTTCTTC. This encodes CASRVQGAYNEQFF.

Notes on this clonotype: Since a much larger clone is just one base distant, this may be a read error. J is TRBJ2-3 and V is TRBV7-2; D perhaps matches TRBD2 (6 bases). CDR3 length equals 12 residues. V was cut by 5 bases and J by 4 bases, with 7 bases left in between. Germline CDR1 and CDR2: SGHTA and FQGNSA. The CDR3 region is CASSPSADTQYF. The DNA of the CDR3 is TGTGCCAGCAGCCCTAGCGCAGATACGCAGTATTTT.

CDR3 residues: CASSRQYRGANSPLHF. In DNA form, the CDR3 reads TGTGCCAGCAGTCGGCAATACAGGGGCGCGAATTCACCCCTCCACTTT. The V call is TRBV6-1, the J call TRBJ1-6, with 7 bases fitting TRBD1. The V gene's germline CDR1 is MNHNS and CDR2 SASEGT. Trimming took 5 bases from V and 7 from J; bases not matched to a gene: 11. The CDR3 runs to 16 residues.

The chain links TRBV12-3 or TRBV12-4 to TRBJ2-7; a possible D gene is TRBD1 (5 bases). The CDR3 is 17 amino acids. V lost 4 bases to trimming and J lost 0 bases, with 19 bases between them. CDR3: CASSSQILGAGSYEQYF. The CDR3 coding sequence is TGTGCCAGCAGTTCCCAGATACTTGGGGCAGGCTCCTACGAGCAGTACTTC.

This clonotype has just a few counts. The genes are TRBV2 and TRBJ2-1; TRBD2 matches 8 bases. The CDR3 loop spans 14 amino acids. Per germline, CDR1 SNHLY and CDR2 FYNNEI. The junction had 9 bases not matched to a gene; V was cut back by 6 bases and J by 8 bases. DNA of the CDR3: TGTGCCAGCAGCTTGCGGGGGGTTGAGCATGAGCAGTTCTTC. This gives the protein CASSLRGVEHEQFF.

CDR3 nucleotide sequence: TGCAGTGCTAGAGATCGCGGGGAAGGTAATGAAAAACTGTTTTTT. This translates into CSARDRGEGNEKLFF. The chain combines TRBV20-1 with TRBJ1-4; D uncertain. This CDR3 contains 15 residues. V gave up 0 bases and J gave up 4 bases, with 12 bases separating them. Germline CDR1 is DFQATT and CDR2 is SNEGSKA (reference sequence).

This clonotype was recorded at least ten times. The rearrangement links TRBV5-1 to TRBJ2-1; D unresolved. This CDR3 is 14 amino acids long. In germline, CDR1 is SGHRS, CDR2 YFSETQ. Trimming left V 1 base short and J 2 bases short, with 7 bases between. This CDR3 is CASSLSSAYNEQFF. The CDR3 DNA reads as TGCGCCAGCAGCTTGTCGAGCGCCTACAATGAGCAGTTCTTC. Using reference TRBV5-1 and TRBJ2-1 for the parts outside the CDR3, the full variable domain is KAGVTQTPRYLIKTRGQQVTLSCSPISGHRSVSWYQQTPGQGLQFLFEYFSETQRNKGNFPGRFSGRQFSNSRSEMNVSTLELGDSALYLCASSLSSAYNEQFFGPGTRLTVL.

This clonotype turned up a few times. The DNA for the CDR3 is TGCGCCAGCAGCCAATATCTGGGAGATCAGCCCCAGCATTTT. This sequence encodes CASSQYLGDQPQHF. The chain links TRBV4-1 to TRBJ1-5; unclear D gene. Germline values: CDR1 MGHRA, CDR2 YSYEKL. Between the trimmed V and J ends, which lost 2 bases and 5 bases, there was a span of 10 bases. This CDR3 contains 14 residues.

This clonotype has ten or more counts. The chain employs TRBV20-1 and TRBJ2-7; 14 bases line up with TRBD2. The CDR3 totals 14 residues. Germline-derived CDR1 and CDR2 are DFQATT and SNEGSKA (reference sequence). The J segment lost 3 bases and the V segment lost 5 bases, leaving 3 bases of the junction unmatched. This chain's CDR3 is CSAGGLAGVYEQYF. The CDR3 DNA is TGCAGTGCTGGGGGACTAGCGGGGGTCTACGAGCAGTACTTC.

The chain employs TRBV4-2 and TRBJ2-3; 10 bases are shared with TRBD2. CDR3 size: 18 residues. Per germline, CDR1 LGHNA and CDR2 YNFKEQ. Trimming took 0 bases from V and 4 from J; bases not matched to a gene: 10. CDR3 coding DNA: TGTGCCAGCAGCCAAGAGTTGGCTAGCGGGAGTTTAGCAGATACGCAGTATTTT. Encoded protein: CASSQELASGSLADTQYF.

This clonotype was found a few times. The V and J genes are TRBV7-2 and TRBJ2-5; TRBD1 might be the D (5 bases). The V gene's germline CDR1 is SGHTA and CDR2 FQGNSA. V lost 0 bases to trimming and J lost 5 bases, with 13 bases between them. The CDR3 is made up of 15 amino acids. The CDR3 spells CASSLAPQEWETQYF. The CDR3 DNA reads TGTGCCAGCAGCTTAGCTCCACAGGAATGGGAGACCCAGTACTTC.

V and J are TRBV20-1 and TRBJ2-3; 13 bases are shared with TRBD2. Germline V gene data show CDR1 as DFQATT and CDR2 as SNEGSKA (reference sequence). The length of the CDR3 is 14 residues. Trimming took 6 bases from V and 2 from J; bases not matched to a gene: 2. The CDR3 sequence: CSATSGRTTDTQYF. In DNA, the CDR3 is TGCAGTGCGACTAGCGGGAGGACCACAGATACGCAGTATTTT.

This clonotype was detected a few times. The chain employs TRBV5-1 and TRBJ2-5, with D perhaps TRBD2 (6 bases). CDR3 length equals 18 residues. Germline-derived CDR1 and CDR2 are SGHRS and YFSETQ. Trimming took off 0 bases at V and 4 bases at J, with 22 bases between the two ends. The CDR3 is CASSLAVWREPSRETQYF. CDR3 DNA: TGCGCCAGCAGCTTGGCGGTCTGGCGGGAACCTTCCCGAGAGACCCAGTACTTC.

This clonotype was found many times. The V and J genes are TRBV6-1 and TRBJ1-5, with D possibly matching TRBD1 (5 bases). The CDR3 sequence is 14 residues long. V lost 8 bases and J lost 0, with 11 bases in between. Germline V gene sequence: CDR1 MNHNS, CDR2 SASEGT. CDR3 region: CASGLTDSNQPQHF. The CDR3 DNA is TGTGCCAGCGGATTGACAGATAGCAATCAGCCCCAGCATTTT.

This clonotype was observed many times. The J gene is TRBJ2-3, the V gene TRBV29-1; D possibly uses TRBD1 or TRBD2 (5 bases each). The CDR3 length is 14 residues. V lost 3 bases to trimming and J lost 7 bases, with 17 bases between them. CDR1 SQVTM and CDR2 ANQGSEA come from the germline V gene. This CDR3 reads CSVEGTDLTNTQYF. The CDR3 nucleotides are TGCAGCGTTGAGGGGACCGACCTAACAAATACGCAGTATTTT.

This chain joins TRBV24-1 and TRBJ1-2; D is perhaps TRBD1 (6 bases). The germline V and J ends were trimmed by 5 bases and 7 bases, with 13 bases remaining between them. Germline assignment: CDR1 KGHDR and CDR2 SFDVKD. This CDR3 spans 13 amino acids. CDR3 protein: CATSVQGTSGYTF. In nucleotides, the CDR3 is TGTGCCACCAGTGTGCAGGGGACGAGTGGCTACACCTTC.

This clonotype occurred a few times. This chain joins TRBV20-1 and TRBJ2-5, with D possibly matching TRBD2 (6 bases). The CDR3 contains 13 residues. With 6 bases removed from V and 4 bases from J, the gap between germline ends came to 15 bases. Germline V gene lookup returns CDR1 DFQATT and CDR2 SNEGSKA (reference sequence). CDR3 in DNA: TGCAGTGCCGCTAGAGGGAGGAGAGAGACCCAGTACTTC. As protein: CSAARGRRETQYF.

Comments on this clonotype: No conserved phenylalanine or tryptophan is present at the end of the CDR3, so a read error is the likely explanation. This chain links TRBV12-3 or TRBV12-4 with TRBJ2-7; 10 bases line up with TRBD2. The CDR3 contains 18 residues. Germline trimming cut 3 bases from V and 7 bases from J; bases unmatched to any gene: 18. The CDR3 here is CASSFFWGPSGSEMEQYL. The DNA for the CDR3 is TGTGCCAGCAGTTTTTTCTGGGGCCCTAGCGGGAGTGAAATGGAGCAGTACTTG.

This clonotype was counted between two and nine times. The chain links TRBV20-1 to TRBJ2-5; TRBD1 aligns across 7 bases. The CDR3 length is 13 residues. Germline V gene data show CDR1 as DFQATT and CDR2 as SNEGSKA (reference sequence). V trimming: 6 bases; J trimming: 5 bases; junction bases outside the gene matches: 9. The CDR3 region has the DNA TGCAGTGCCCCGACCCGGACAGGCGAGACCCAGTACTTC. Amino acid sequence: CSAPTRTGETQYF.